Given below is one TCR beta chain in context. Antigen unknown. These data are taken from a study of T cell responses to AZD1222 COVID-19 vaccine. For the study at large: Some second doses came at about 4 weeks and others at about 12 weeks; these were pooled. Whole-study findings and limits: Reports indicate that nearly half of spike-specific TCRs are directed at unmutated variant regions. Just five or six AZD1222 recipients were seropositive at baseline. The donors showed a predominance of white British ancestry and of females, with possible underestimation of clonal diversity.

Clones were read by immunoSEQ multiplex PCR, and TCRdb kept only the in-frame ones, dropping some. The sample lists around 150,000 clones; 90% to 95% were seen once. Trimming took 2 bases from V and 4 from J, leaving 15 bases between them. CDR1 MNHEY and CDR2 SVGEGT come from the germline V gene. This CDR3 comprises 16 residues. The chain links TRBV6-2 or TRBV6-3 to TRBJ1-3; D remains ambiguous. The TCR originated in an adult in good health. Sequenced material: peripheral blood, taken on day 0 of AZD1222 vaccination. CDR3 loop: CASSYGPIPLGNTIYF. The DNA for the CDR3 is TGTGCCAGCAGTTACGGTCCGATACCTCTGGGAAACACCATATATTTT.